One and the same sample provided the 23 T cell receptor beta chains below, sequenced in a study of siplizumab effects on memory and regulatory T cells. The table came from immunoSEQ multiplex PCR; TCRdb's copy has only in-frame clones and leaves some out. The sample contains around 95,000 clones, about 94% of which appear only once. What was sequenced was non-Treg CD4+ T cells sorted from blood. These receptors came from a human donor in good health.

This chain links TRBV4-1 with TRBJ2-3; unclear D gene. Germline-derived CDR1 and CDR2 are MGHRA and YSYEKL. The CDR3 is 13 amino acids. The ends were cut back, 1 base at V and 6 bases at J, with 8 bases in the middle. CDR3 sequence reads: CASSQGVEDTQYF. CDR3 nucleotides: TGCGCCAGCAGCCAAGGGGTAGAGGATACGCAGTATTTT.

The rearrangement links TRBV7-8 to TRBJ2-5; D is unclear. CDR1 SGHVS and CDR2 FQNEAQ come from the germline V gene. The CDR3 runs to 11 residues. V gave up 2 bases and J gave up 3 bases, with 1 base separating them. This CDR3 is CASSLKETQYF. DNA for the CDR3: TGTGCCAGCAGCTTAAAAGAGACCCAGTACTTC.

V is TRBV27 and J is TRBJ2-3; tentative D call: TRBD1 (6 bases). This CDR3 is 12 amino acids long. The V and J ends lost 8 bases and 6 bases respectively, with 12 bases between them. Germline assignment: CDR1 MNHEY and CDR2 SMNVEV (reference sequence). The CDR3 DNA is TGTGCCAGCTCGATTAGGGGGGATACGCAGTATTTT. This translates into CASSIRGDTQYF.

The V gene is TRBV19, the J gene TRBJ2-1; 7 positions match TRBD2. Germline V lookup: CDR1 LNHDA, CDR2 SQIVND (reference sequence). V gave up 10 bases and J gave up 4 bases; unmatched junction bases: 7. The CDR3 spans 13 residues. CDR3 in amino acids: CATQRGAYNEQFF. The CDR3 region has the DNA TGTGCCACCCAGCGGGGCGCATACAATGAGCAGTTCTTC.

The chain recombines TRBV25-1 with TRBJ2-5, with D possibly being TRBD1 (6 bases). The CDR3 totals 14 residues. Trimming took 1 base from V and 2 from J, leaving 8 bases between them. CDR1 is MGHDK, CDR2 SYGVNS, per germline. The CDR3 here is CASSELTGQETQYF. The DNA of the CDR3 is TGTGCCAGCAGTGAATTGACAGGTCAAGAGACCCAGTACTTC.

CDR3 nucleotides: TGTGCCAGTAGTAAACCGGGACAGGCGGCCTACGAGCAGTACTTC. Encoded protein: CASSKPGQAAYEQYF. This chain uses TRBV19 with TRBJ2-5, with TRBD1 identical over 8 bases. The J call is uncertain, as TRBJ2-7 better fits the DNA end. The CDR3 runs 15 residues. The germline CDR1 and CDR2 sequences are LNHDA and SQIVND (reference sequence).

J is TRBJ2-7 and V is TRBV7-9; the D gene is possibly TRBD1 (5 bases). The CDR3 covers 14 residues. V lost 5 bases, J lost 6 bases, and 17 bases lay in between. Looked up from germline, CDR1 is SEHNR and CDR2 is FQNEAQ (reference sequence). The CDR3 bases are TGTGCCAGCAGCGTGGGGCAGGCCAGAGCCGAGCAGTACTTC. Residues: CASSVGQARAEQYF.

The chain links TRBV10-3 to TRBJ2-1; D might be TRBD1 (5 bases). There are 15 residues in the CDR3. The V gene lost 0 bases and the J gene lost 6 bases, with 12 bases spanning the gap. CDR1 and CDR2 from the germline V gene are ENHRY and SYGVKD. The CDR3 nucleotides are TGTGCCATCAGTGAGTCGGGGCAAAGAATCAATGAGCAGTTCTTC. It specifies CAISESGQRINEQFF.

The chain links TRBV29-1 to TRBJ2-4, with 7 bases matching TRBD1. There are 12 residues in the CDR3. Germline V gives CDR1 SQVTM, CDR2 ANQGSEA. V shed 4 bases, J shed 8 bases, and the junction held 5 bases outside the gene matches. CDR3 nucleotides: TGCAGCGTTGGACAGGGAAGGGACATTCAGTACTTC. This sequence encodes CSVGQGRDIQYF.

The chain links TRBV6-1 to TRBJ2-3; weak D call: TRBD1 (6 bases). The CDR3 sequence is 13 residues long. Germline V gene sequence: CDR1 MNHNS, CDR2 SASEGT. The V and J ends lost 7 bases and 9 bases respectively, with 17 bases between them. CDR3 DNA sequence: TGTGCCAGCACTCAAAGGGGGTTGCAGACGCAGTATTTT. Translating it yields CASTQRGLQTQYF.

The CDR3 here is CASSLGGTGLRAPGYTF. In DNA form, the CDR3 reads TGCGCCAGCAGCTTGGGTGGGACAGGGCTTAGGGCTCCTGGCTACACCTTC. V usage is TRBV5-1 and J usage is TRBJ1-2, with 9 bases fitting TRBD1. CDR1 and CDR2 from the germline V gene are SGHRS and YFSETQ. The length of the CDR3 is 17 residues. Trimming took 0 bases from V and 7 from J; bases not matched to a gene: 13.

This clone was detected only once. The V and J genes are TRBV2 and TRBJ2-3; D might be TRBD1 (5 bases). The germline V gene encodes CDR1 SNHLY and CDR2 FYNNEI. The V end was cut by 6 bases, the J end by 5 bases, with 18 bases between. This CDR3 spans 15 amino acids. CDR3 sequence (DNA): TGTGCCAGCAGCGTCATGAGGCAGGGTAGAGATACGCAGTATTTT. This codes for CASSVMRQGRDTQYF.

V and J are TRBV12-5 and TRBJ2-5; D tentatively fits TRBD1 or TRBD2 (5 bases each). V was trimmed by 1 base and J by 5 bases, leaving 20 bases between them. The CDR3 consists of 17 residues. CDR1 is LGHNT and CDR2 is FRNRAP in the germline V gene. CDR3 in amino acids: CASGLAPKSGSSETQYF. The CDR3 coding sequence is TGTGCTAGTGGTTTGGCCCCCAAGTCAGGGAGTAGTGAGACCCAGTACTTC.

The chain joins TRBV5-6 to TRBJ1-3; D remains ambiguous. Germline-derived CDR1 and CDR2 are SGHDT and YYEEEE. CDR3 size: 16 residues. Trimming shortened V by 4 bases and J by 0 bases, and 14 bases separated the two germline ends. CDR3: CASSMWTGFSGNTIYF. CDR3 DNA sequence: TGTGCCAGCAGCATGTGGACCGGGTTCTCTGGAAACACCATATATTTT.

The CDR3 loop is CANLLTTRGVLAYEQYF. The CDR3 DNA reads as TGTGCCAACCTACTCACCACTAGAGGAGTTTTAGCCTACGAGCAGTACTTC. V usage is TRBV7-3 and J usage is TRBJ2-7, with a weak D call TRBD2 (5 bases). CDR1 SGHTA and CDR2 FQGTGA come from the germline V gene. With 10 bases removed from V and 2 bases from J, the gap between germline ends came to 27 bases. There are 17 residues in the CDR3.

This clone was observed a single time. The rearrangement links TRBV6-1 to TRBJ2-7; 7 bases align to TRBD2. Trimming removed 8 bases from V and 3 bases from J; junction bases left unmatched: 1. CDR3 size: 11 residues. Germline CDR1 and CDR2: MNHNS and SASEGT. CDR3 nucleotide sequence: TGTGCCAGCTGGGACTACTACGAGCAGTACTTC. It translates to CASWDYYEQYF.

The rearrangement links TRBV5-8 to TRBJ1-4, with 7 nucleotides matching TRBD1. Germline V gene sequence: CDR1 SGHTS, CDR2 YDEGEE. CDR3 size: 17 residues. The junction had 13 bases not matched to a gene; V was cut back by 4 bases and J by 4 bases. The CDR3: CASSPRGGRTFNEKLFF. Written as DNA, the CDR3 is TGTGCCAGCAGCCCCAGGGGGGGGCGAACCTTTAATGAAAAACTGTTTTTT.

This sequence joins TRBV11-3 and TRBJ2-1; D not resolved. Germline CDR1 reads SGHNT; CDR2 reads YENEEA. The length of the CDR3 is 14 residues. The V end was cut by 1 base, the J end by 4 bases, with 8 bases between. The CDR3 protein is CASSLVGLYNEQFF. The CDR3 bases are TGTGCCAGCAGCTTAGTCGGCCTATACAATGAGCAGTTCTTC.

This clone was detected only once. V usage is TRBV27 and J usage is TRBJ1-1; D might be TRBD1 (6 bases). Trimming removed 4 bases at V and 7 bases at J, with 13 bases between. The CDR3 length is 13 residues. CDR1 MNHEY and CDR2 SMNVEV come from the germline V gene (reference sequence). This CDR3 is CASSSNTGREAFF. The CDR3 DNA sequence: TGTGCCAGCAGTTCTAACACAGGGCGTGAAGCTTTCTTT.

The chain couples TRBV4-1 to TRBJ1-5; the D is unclear. CDR3 length equals 15 residues. The ends were cut back, 2 bases at V and 3 bases at J, with 11 bases in the middle. The germline gives CDR1 MGHRA, CDR2 YSYEKL. The CDR3 spells CASSQLPGLNQPQHF. Written as DNA, the CDR3 is TGCGCCAGCAGCCAACTCCCGGGCCTCAATCAGCCCCAGCATTTT.

The chain is built from TRBV28 and TRBJ2-7; tentatively, D is TRBD1 or TRBD2 (5 bases each). The germline V gene encodes CDR1 MDHEN and CDR2 SYDVKM. The CDR3 runs 15 residues. V lost 4 bases to trimming and J lost 0 bases, with 13 bases between them. This chain's CDR3 is CASSYKRTNSYEQYF. Here the CDR3 DNA reads TGTGCCAGCAGTTATAAGCGGACAAACTCCTACGAGCAGTACTTC.

This clone has a single count. The CDR3 coding sequence is TGTGCCAGCAGTCCTATAGCGGGAGGGCAGCAGTTCTTC. Translation: CASSPIAGGQQFF. The chain joins TRBV2 to TRBJ2-1; 11 nucleotides agree with TRBD2. V shed 5 bases and J 11 bases; nucleotides not matched to a gene: 5. From germline, CDR1 is SNHLY and CDR2 FYNNEI. This CDR3 has 13 residues.

This clone was counted a single time. The chain recombines TRBV5-8 with TRBJ2-7; unclear D gene. The CDR3 sequence is 10 residues long. V gave up 5 bases and J gave up 7 bases, with 7 bases separating them. The germline V gene encodes CDR1 SGHTS and CDR2 YDEGEE. CDR3 coding DNA: TGTGCCAGCAGACAAAAAGAGCAGTACTTC. Its translation is CASRQKEQYF.